This T cell receptor beta chain comes out of a study of blood T cell repertoires in COVID-19. On the study more broadly: PBMCs, B-cell-depleted T cells, or T cells were the source of the cDNA or gDNA that made up the material.

Authors' processing steps: Reference gene primer amplification in the assay estimated nucleated cell counts. The protocol was immunoSEQ multiplex PCR, while the TCRdb copy is restricted to in-frame clones and leaves out a portion. V and J calls and clone size are those listed in that table; D and trimming were worked out from the DNA. The data contain approximately 250,000 clones, 88% of them singletons. Adults between roughly 18 and 100 years of age took part from fewer than 30 US areas. Assignment of participants to cohorts was predicated upon participant-reported clinical history. The J segment lost 0 bases and the V segment lost 4 bases, leaving 4 bases of the junction unmatched. The CDR3 runs to 15 residues. Germline assignment: CDR1 SGHRS and CDR2 YFSETQ.

The chain is built from TRBV5-1 and TRBJ2-1, with 7 bases fitting TRBD1. Sequencing was performed on PBMCs or T cells enriched from blood (not recorded which). This sequence was found in a woman aged 40-49 years with acute COVID-19. In DNA, the CDR3 is TGCGCCAGCAGCGTAGGGACAGACTCCTACAATGAGCAGTTCTTC. Protein sequence: CASSVGTDSYNEQFF.